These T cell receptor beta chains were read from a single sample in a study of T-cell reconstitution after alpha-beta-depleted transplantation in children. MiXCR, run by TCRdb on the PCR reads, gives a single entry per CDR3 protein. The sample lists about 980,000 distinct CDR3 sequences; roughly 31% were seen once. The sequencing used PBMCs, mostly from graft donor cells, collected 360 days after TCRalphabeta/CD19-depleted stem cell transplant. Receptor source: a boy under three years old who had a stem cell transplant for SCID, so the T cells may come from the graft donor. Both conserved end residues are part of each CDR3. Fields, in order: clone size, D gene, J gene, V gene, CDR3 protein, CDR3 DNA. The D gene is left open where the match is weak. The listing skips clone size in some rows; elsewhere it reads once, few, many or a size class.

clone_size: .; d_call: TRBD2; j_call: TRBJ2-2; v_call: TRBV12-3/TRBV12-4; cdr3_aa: CASSRGGSVAGELFF; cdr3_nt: TGTGCCAGCAGTCGGGGGGGTTCAGTCGCCGGGGAGCTGTTTTTT
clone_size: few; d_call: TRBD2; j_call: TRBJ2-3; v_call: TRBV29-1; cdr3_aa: CSVLAGGPRDTQYF; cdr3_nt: TGCAGCGTTCTAGCGGGGGGGCCGCGAGATACGCAGTATTTT
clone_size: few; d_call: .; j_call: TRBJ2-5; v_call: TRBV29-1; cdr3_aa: CSVEPNEETQYF; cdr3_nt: TGCAGCGTTGAACCTAATGAAGAGACCCAGTACTTC
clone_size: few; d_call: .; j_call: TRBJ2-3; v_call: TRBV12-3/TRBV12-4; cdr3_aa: CASTGTAGTDTQYF; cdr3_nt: TGTGCCAGCACCGGGACGGCGGGCACAGATACGCAGTATTTT
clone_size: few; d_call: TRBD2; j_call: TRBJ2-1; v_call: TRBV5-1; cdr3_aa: CASSLEGLAVYNEQFF; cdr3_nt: TGCGCCAGCAGCTTGGAGGGACTAGCGGTCTACAATGAGCAGTTCTTC
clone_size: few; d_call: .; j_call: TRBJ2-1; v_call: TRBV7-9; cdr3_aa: CASSSTTVEQFF; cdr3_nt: TGTGCCAGCAGCTCCACGACAGTGGAGCAGTTCTTC
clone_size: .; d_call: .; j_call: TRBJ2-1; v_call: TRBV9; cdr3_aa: CASSADRKSSYNEQFF; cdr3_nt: TGTGCCAGCAGCGCTGACAGAAAGAGCTCCTACAATGAGCAGTTCTTC
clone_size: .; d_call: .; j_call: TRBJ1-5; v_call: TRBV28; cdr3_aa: CASSPVTGANQPQHF; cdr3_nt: TGTGCCAGCAGCCCGGTAACGGGTGCGAATCAGCCCCAGCATTTT
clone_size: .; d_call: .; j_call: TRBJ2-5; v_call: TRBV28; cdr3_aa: CASSLNSGFGEETQYF; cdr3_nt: TGTGCCAGCAGTTTGAATAGCGGATTTGGGGAAGAGACCCAGTACTTC
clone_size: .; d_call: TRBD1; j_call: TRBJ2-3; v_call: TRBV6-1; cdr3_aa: CASTPRQGRGDTQYF; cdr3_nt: TGTGCCAGCACCCCGAGACAGGGTCGAGGAGATACGCAGTATTTT
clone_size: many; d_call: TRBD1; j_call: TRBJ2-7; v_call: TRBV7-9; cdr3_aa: CASSSGDSLSYEQYF; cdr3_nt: TGTGCCAGCAGCTCCGGGGACAGTTTAAGCTACGAGCAGTACTTC
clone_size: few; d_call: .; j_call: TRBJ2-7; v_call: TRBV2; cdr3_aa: CASRRGSGSYEQYF; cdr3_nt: TGTGCCAGCAGGAGGGGGTCAGGGTCCTACGAGCAGTACTTC
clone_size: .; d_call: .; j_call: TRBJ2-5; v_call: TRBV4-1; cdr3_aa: CASSPNGRPEQETQYF; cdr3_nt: TGCGCCAGCAGCCCCAACGGACGGCCGGAGCAAGAGACCCAGTACTTC
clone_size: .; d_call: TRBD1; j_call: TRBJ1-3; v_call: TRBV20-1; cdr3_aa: CSAVAGGHPSGNTIYF; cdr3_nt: TGCAGTGCCGTAGCAGGGGGACACCCCTCTGGAAACACCATATATTTT
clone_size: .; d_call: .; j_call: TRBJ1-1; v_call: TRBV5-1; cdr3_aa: CASNEQGNTEAFF; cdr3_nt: TGCGCCAGCAACGAACAGGGGAACACTGAAGCTTTCTTT
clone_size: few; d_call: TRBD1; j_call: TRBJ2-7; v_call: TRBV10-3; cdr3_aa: CAIREGTGGSYEQYF; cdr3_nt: TGTGCCATCCGGGAAGGGACAGGGGGTTCGTACGAGCAGTACTTC
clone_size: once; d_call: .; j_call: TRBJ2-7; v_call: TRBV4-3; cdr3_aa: CASSQDRGRGYEQYF; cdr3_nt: TGCGCCAGCAGCCAAGATCGGGGCAGGGGCTACGAGCAGTACTTC